Reported below is one T cell receptor (beta chain). Its antigen is unidentified. Only in-frame clones appear in the TCRdb table, and some are missing; sequencing was by immunoSEQ multiplex PCR. The table lists 130,000 or so clones, roughly 92% of them singletons. The CDR3 contains 15 residues. The trim removed 1 base at V and 9 bases at J, leaving 8 bases unmatched. CDR1 is LGHDT and CDR2 is YNNKEL in the germline V gene (reference sequence). This entry is derived from a study of T cell responses to AZD1222 COVID-19 vaccine. Study background: Second doses that came at about 4 or about 12 weeks were put together.

Whole-study findings and limits: Repertoire sampling occurred only after the peak T cell response. Recipients of AZD1222 seropositive at baseline numbered only 6 or 7. After two AZD1222 doses, spike-specific TCR breadth and depth rose versus day 0.

V gene TRBV3-1 (or the pseudogene TRBV3-2) combines with J gene TRBJ2-2; 7 bases agree with TRBD1. The sample here was peripheral blood, taken on day 0 of AZD1222 vaccination. This clonotype originated in an adult in good health. CDR3 sequence (DNA): TGTGCCAGCAGCCAAGGAACAGGGGTCGTCAGGGAGCTGTTTTTT. Protein product: CASSQGTGVVRELFF.